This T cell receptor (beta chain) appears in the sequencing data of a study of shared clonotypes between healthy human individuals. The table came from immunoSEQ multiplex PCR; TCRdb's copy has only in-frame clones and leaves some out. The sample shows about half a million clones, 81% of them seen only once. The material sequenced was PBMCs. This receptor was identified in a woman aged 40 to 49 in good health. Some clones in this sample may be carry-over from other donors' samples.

Here the CDR3 DNA reads TGCAGCGTTGAACGGGTTGCAGCTAGCACAGATACGCAGTATTTT. It codes for CSVERVAASTDTQYF. The chain couples TRBV29-1 to TRBJ2-3; no clear D. V was pared by 2 bases and J by 0 bases, with 12 bases between. CDR3 length equals 15 residues. Germline CDR1 reads SQVTM; CDR2 reads ANQGSEA.